This TCR beta chain is from a study of T cell repertoires in cytomegalovirus infection. Comment on this clonotype: What it recognizes is unknown.

Via MiXCR, TCRdb re-called the reads, giving one row per CDR3 protein. This sample has 350,000 to 500,000 distinct CDR3 sequences, with around 32% found just once. The V end was cut by 6 bases, the J end by 0 bases, with 14 bases between. The CDR3 length is 15 residues. Germline loops: CDR1 SGHNT, CDR2 YYREEE (reference sequence). Study findings and constraints: HLA-C-restricted, CMV-specific TCR beta clonotypes were dominant ex vivo.

Source material: PBMCs. The chain uses TRBV5-4 and TRBJ2-3; TRBD1 might be the D (5 bases). The sequence derives from a human donor in good health (CMV status not recorded). Some clones in this sample may be carry-over from other donors' samples. The CDR3 coding sequence is TGTGCCAGCAACGTGCAGGGATCTAGCACAGATACGCAGTATTTT. Encoded protein: CASNVQGSSTDTQYF.